The entry that follows covers one TCR beta chain sequence. Its antigen is not identified. The data were obtained in a study of PD-1 blockade in classical Hodgkin lymphoma. Sequencing used immunoSEQ multiplex PCR; TCRdb keeps in-frame clones, though not all of them. The sample yields fewer than 25,000 clones, 72% seen once. The length of the CDR3 is 16 residues. V was cut by 4 bases and J by 9 bases, with 22 bases left in between. Germline V gene sequence: CDR1 SEHNR, CDR2 FQNEAQ (reference sequence). Specified time point: cycle 4 day 1 (C4D1), after less than 7 weeks of nivolumab. Every patient had relapsed following autologous stem cell transplantation, and cohorts differed in brentuximab vedotin exposure. Patients' outcomes at their best amounted to complete response, partial response or progressive disease. Study observations and caveats: Excluded were patients who started nivolumab under 1 year after ASCT, a group that had lower diversity. Lower baseline TCR diversity marked trial partial responders and progressors. Reports described newly diagnosed patients as having lower baseline TCR diversity than healthy donors.

Sequenced material: peripheral blood mononuclear cells (PBMCs), taken before the fourth cycle of nivolumab. The receptor was derived from a human donor with classical Hodgkin lymphoma. This chain links TRBV7-9 with TRBJ2-1; D tentatively reads TRBD1 or TRBD2 (6 bases each). The CDR3 reads CASSWGPLVKGGEQFF. The DNA of the CDR3 is TGTGCCAGCAGCTGGGGACCCCTTGTCAAGGGGGGTGAGCAGTTCTTC.